Following are 31 T cell receptor beta chains from one sample sequenced in a study of T-cell memory formation after mild COVID-19. Via MiXCR, TCRdb re-called the 5' RACE reads, giving one row per CDR3 protein. The table lists about 110,000 distinct CDR3 sequences, 9.5% to 15% of them singletons. Sequencing input: PBMCs or a T cell subset sorted from them (not recorded which). These receptors originate from an adult woman who had mild COVID-19 (a few samples of this study predate the infection). Cell type and time point are not known.

This rearrangement joins TRBV5-4 to TRBJ2-2; D remains unclear. Trimming cost V 0 bases and J 3 bases, with 15 bases left between them. There are 17 residues in the CDR3. Germline V CDR1 and CDR2: SGHNT, YYREEE (reference sequence). CDR3 sequence reads: CASSLDPIMKDTGELFF. CDR3 in DNA: TGTGCCAGCAGCTTGGACCCCATAATGAAAGACACCGGGGAGCTGTTTTTT.

This clonotype rates as medium-sized (0.01 to 0.1%). This chain uses TRBV6-2 or TRBV6-3 with TRBJ2-7; TRBD1 matches 9 bases. The CDR3 runs 15 residues. Germline lookup yields CDR1 MNHEY and CDR2 SVGEGT. With 1 base clipped from V and 5 bases from J, the junction kept 6 bases outside the gene matches. As DNA, the CDR3 is TGTGCCAGCAGTTACTATGGACAGGGGTACGACGAGCAGTACTTC. Its protein product is CASSYYGQGYDEQYF.

The sample holds a few counts of this clonotype. The rearrangement uses TRBV12-3 or TRBV12-4 and TRBJ2-2; D unresolved. With 6 bases removed from V and 6 bases from J, the gap between germline ends came to 8 bases. This CDR3 has 12 residues. The CDR3 DNA reads TGTGCCAGCAGGGACGGTTCCGGGGAGCTGTTTTTT. This gives the protein CASRDGSGELFF.

The chain has TRBV12-3 or TRBV12-4 and TRBJ2-6, with TRBD2 identical over 12 bases. V was clipped by 1 base and J by 0 bases; unmatched bases: 1. The CDR3 consists of 18 residues. The CDR3, as DNA: TGTGCCAGCAGTTTAGGACTAGCGGGGGACTCTGGGGCCAACGTCCTGACTTTC. Translated: CASSLGLAGDSGANVLTF.

This clonotype occurred a few times. The chain joins TRBV5-6 to TRBJ1-1, with D possibly matching TRBD1 (6 bases). The CDR3 runs to 15 residues. Germline V CDR1 and CDR2: SGHDT, YYEEEE. The germline V and J ends were trimmed by 0 bases and 4 bases, with 13 bases remaining between them. In DNA, the CDR3 is TGTGCCAGCAGCTTGGGTCCAGGGGAAGGCACTGAAGCTTTCTTT. Translation: CASSLGPGEGTEAFF.

V gene TRBV20-1 combines with J gene TRBJ2-1; a weak D match, TRBD2 (6 bases). Deletions cut 5 bases from V and 9 bases from J, with 17 bases between. The CDR3 has 13 amino acids. Germline-derived CDR1 and CDR2 are DFQATT and SNEGSKA (reference sequence). The CDR3 reads CSAGDSPLGEQFF. CDR3 DNA sequence: TGCAGTGCTGGGGACTCCCCTTTGGGTGAGCAGTTCTTC.

This clonotype was detected many times. The chain combines TRBV10-3 with TRBJ2-3; D is ambiguous. Germline CDR1 is ENHRY and CDR2 is SYGVKD. This CDR3 contains 15 residues. V lost 7 bases to trimming and J lost 4 bases, with 18 bases between them. CDR3 sequence (DNA): TGTGCCATCAACCCCGAGACCGGTGCCCCAGATACGCAGTATTTT. This encodes CAINPETGAPDTQYF.

The chain recombines TRBV7-9 with TRBJ1-5, with D uncertain. The germline V and J ends were trimmed by 5 bases and 3 bases, with 14 bases remaining between them. Germline CDR1 is SEHNR and CDR2 is FQNEAQ (reference sequence). The CDR3 is 15 amino acids. The DNA of the CDR3 is TGTGCCAGCAGCGTGGGCCTGGGCGACAATCAGCCCCAGCATTTT. This encodes CASSVGLGDNQPQHF.

This clonotype has a handful of counts. The chain recombines TRBV11-2 with TRBJ2-1, with 9 positions matching TRBD2. The germline CDR1 and CDR2 sequences are SGHAT and FQNNGV. The V and J ends lost 5 bases and 8 bases, in that order; junction bases with no gene match: 19. The CDR3 runs to 18 residues. This chain's CDR3 is CASSLPIAGGGALDEQFF. In nucleotides, the CDR3 is TGTGCCAGCAGCCTCCCAATTGCCGGCGGGGGGGCCTTGGATGAGCAGTTCTTC. Combining the CDR3 with reference TRBV11-2 and TRBJ2-1 gives the whole variable domain EAGVAQSPRYKIIEKRQSVAFWCNPISGHATLYWYQQILGQGPKLLIQFQNNGVVDDSQLPKDRFSAERLKGVDSTLKIQPAKLEDSAVYLCASSLPIAGGGALDEQFFGPGTRLTVL.

This rearrangement joins TRBV12-3 or TRBV12-4 to TRBJ2-2; D possibly corresponds to TRBD1 (6 bases). V was pared by 5 bases and J by 4 bases, with 17 bases between. The CDR3 consists of 16 residues. In DNA, the CDR3 is TGTGCCAGCAGTCCCCGGGACAAGCCGGGCACCGGGGAGCTGTTTTTT. Its translation: CASSPRDKPGTGELFF.

The genes are TRBV20-1 and TRBJ2-7; the D is unclear. The CDR3 is made up of 12 amino acids. The ends were cut back, 5 bases at V and 1 base at J, with 9 bases in the middle. The germline gives CDR1 DFQATT, CDR2 SNEGSKA (reference sequence). CDR3 DNA: TGCAGTGCTCCTACAGTATCCTACGAGCAGTACTTC. Translation gives CSAPTVSYEQYF.

This clonotype was recorded at least ten times. The chain couples TRBV7-9 to TRBJ2-2; 7 bases line up with TRBD2. CDR3 length: 15 residues. The ends lost 5 bases at V and 0 bases at J; junction bases unmatched: 3. Germline V gives CDR1 SEHNR, CDR2 FQNEAQ (reference sequence). In DNA, the CDR3 is TGTGCCAGCAGCCCCAGCGGGGCGAACACCGGGGAGCTGTTTTTT. It translates to CASSPSGANTGELFF. The complete variable domain, with remaining parts taken from reference TRBV7-9 and TRBJ2-2, reads DTGVSQNPRHKITKRGQNVTFRCDPISEHNRLYWYRQTLGQGPEFLTYFQNEAQLEKSRLLSDRFSAERPKGSFSTLEIQRTEQGDSAMYLCASSPSGANTGELFFGEGSRLTVL.

This clonotype came up a few times. The chain's CDR3 is CASSQVGSGLAGEETQYF. Written as DNA, the CDR3 is TGTGCCAGCAGCCAAGTAGGTTCCGGCCTAGCGGGGGAAGAGACCCAGTACTTC. This sequence joins TRBV4-2 and TRBJ2-5, with 10 bases matching TRBD2. Losses at the gene ends were 1 base for V and 3 bases for J; bases not matched to a gene: 11. The germline V gene encodes CDR1 LGHNA and CDR2 YNFKEQ. The CDR3 spans 18 residues.

This clonotype was seen a few times. The chain joins TRBV2 to TRBJ2-2, with 8 bases lining up with TRBD2. After removal of 1 base from V and 4 bases from J, the junction contained 8 bases not matched to a gene. The germline CDR1 and CDR2 sequences are SNHLY and FYNNEI. The CDR3 length is 17 residues. CDR3 residues: CASSEVVREVVTGELFF. DNA for the CDR3: TGTGCCAGCAGTGAAGTGGTGCGGGAGGTGGTCACCGGGGAGCTGTTTTTT.

This chain links TRBV9 with TRBJ1-1, with a possible D match to TRBD1 (6 bases). The germline gives CDR1 SGDLS, CDR2 YYNGEE. The CDR3 length is 15 residues. Trimming removed 3 bases at V and 4 bases at J, with 16 bases between. The CDR3 protein is CASSAQGRVTTEAFF. CDR3 bases: TGTGCCAGCAGCGCGCAGGGGAGAGTGACCACTGAAGCTTTCTTT.

The V and J genes are TRBV24-1 and TRBJ2-7; the D is unclear. Trimming cost V 7 bases and J 6 bases, with 12 bases left between them. Germline V gene data show CDR1 as KGHDR and CDR2 as SFDVKD. This CDR3 is 12 amino acids long. CDR3 in DNA: TGTGCCACCAGCGGCCCTCTCGGCGAGCAGTACTTC. It codes for CATSGPLGEQYF.

A few counts support this clonotype. The chain recombines TRBV7-9 with TRBJ2-2; either TRBD1 or TRBD2 may supply D (5 bases each). Germline lookup yields CDR1 SEHNR and CDR2 FQNEAQ (reference sequence). With 6 bases removed from V and 0 bases from J, the gap between germline ends came to 14 bases. The CDR3 extends over 16 amino acids. The CDR3 DNA is TGTGCCAGCAGTTCTGGGACGTCTGCGAACACCGGGGAGCTGTTTTTT. As protein: CASSSGTSANTGELFF. The full variable domain, completed using reference TRBV7-9 and TRBJ2-2, is DTGVSQNPRHKITKRGQNVTFRCDPISEHNRLYWYRQTLGQGPEFLTYFQNEAQLEKSRLLSDRFSAERPKGSFSTLEIQRTEQGDSAMYLCASSSGTSANTGELFFGEGSRLTVL.

This clonotype was observed a handful of times. The rearrangement uses TRBV6-2 or TRBV6-3 and TRBJ2-1; tentative D call: TRBD2 (5 bases). CDR1 and CDR2 from the germline V gene are MNHEY and SVGEGT. The CDR3 consists of 19 residues. Trimming shortened V by 6 bases and J by 3 bases, and 27 bases separated the two germline ends. DNA of the CDR3: TGTGCCAGCAGAAATACTTGGGTGGGTGTTAGCGCCGTCTACAATGAGCAGTTCTTC. Protein: CASRNTWVGVSAVYNEQFF.

V usage is TRBV4-1 and J usage is TRBJ2-3; perhaps TRBD2 as D (7 bases). Germline CDR1 reads MGHRA; CDR2 reads YSYEKL. There are 17 residues in the CDR3. The germline V and J ends were trimmed by 7 bases and 0 bases, with 20 bases remaining between them. The CDR3 sequence: CASTTRSAGASTDTQYF. The CDR3 nucleotides read TGCGCCAGCACCACACGATCCGCGGGGGCTAGCACAGATACGCAGTATTTT.

This clonotype occurred once. The V and J genes are TRBV7-9 and TRBJ2-1; unclear D gene. The germline V gene encodes CDR1 SEHNR and CDR2 FQNEAQ (reference sequence). The CDR3 extends over 15 amino acids. V gave up 0 bases and J gave up 0 bases, with 6 bases separating them. The CDR3 spells CASSLAASSYNEQFF. CDR3 nucleotide sequence: TGTGCCAGCAGCTTAGCGGCCAGCTCCTACAATGAGCAGTTCTTC.

This clonotype occurred many times. The chain has TRBV12-3 or TRBV12-4 and TRBJ2-1; TRBD2 matches 10 bases. The CDR3 runs to 12 residues. J was trimmed by 11 bases and V by 6 bases; bases with no gene match: 4. CDR3 in amino acids: CASSQTSGQQFF. The DNA for the CDR3 is TGTGCCAGCAGCCAGACTAGCGGGCAGCAGTTCTTC.

This chain links TRBV5-1 with TRBJ2-1, with unresolved D. Looked up from germline, CDR1 is SGHRS and CDR2 is YFSETQ. The CDR3 loop spans 13 amino acids. V lost 1 base and J lost 5, with 7 bases in between. The CDR3 nucleotides read TGCGCCAGCAGCTTGTTAGGGCACAATGAGCAGTTCTTC. Translated: CASSLLGHNEQFF.

This chain connects TRBV5-1 to TRBJ2-7; tentatively, D is TRBD2 (5 bases). The germline V gene has CDR1 SGHRS and CDR2 YFSETQ. Trimming removed 0 bases at V and 2 bases at J, with 9 bases between. The CDR3 has 14 residues. This CDR3 is CASSLADFTYEQYF. The CDR3, as DNA: TGCGCCAGCAGCTTGGCGGACTTCACCTACGAGCAGTACTTC.

The chain uses TRBV18 and TRBJ1-1, with TRBD1 as a possible D gene (6 bases). Trimming left V 2 bases short and J 2 bases short, with 9 bases between. The CDR3 runs 14 residues. Germline CDR1 is KGHSH and CDR2 is LQKENI. The CDR3 loop is CASSPDRTNTEAFF. The DNA of the CDR3 is TGTGCCAGCTCACCAGACAGGACCAACACTGAAGCTTTCTTT.

In this sample, this clonotype turned up many times. The rearrangement links TRBV5-1 to TRBJ2-7; 10 positions agree with TRBD1. The CDR3 covers 15 residues. Germline V lookup: CDR1 SGHRS, CDR2 YFSETQ. V gave up 4 bases and J gave up 2 bases; unmatched junction bases: 6. The CDR3 loop is CASSPGQGPTYEQYF. CDR3 nucleotide sequence: TGCGCCAGCAGCCCGGGACAGGGGCCTACCTACGAGCAGTACTTC.

This chain connects TRBV29-1 to TRBJ1-2; no firm D call. The V end lost 2 bases, the J end lost 1 base, and 8 bases lay between the germline ends. Germline V CDR1 and CDR2: SQVTM, ANQGSEA. The CDR3 covers 13 residues. CDR3 region: CSVEMVVNYGYTF. The CDR3 DNA follows: TGCAGCGTTGAAATGGTAGTTAACTATGGCTACACCTTC.

This clonotype occurred many times. This chain joins TRBV7-9 and TRBJ2-5, with 9 bases aligning to TRBD2. Germline V gives CDR1 SEHNR, CDR2 FQNEAQ (reference sequence). With V trimmed by 5 bases and J by 5 bases, 9 bases remained unmatched. CDR3 size: 15 residues. CDR3 in DNA: TGTGCCAGCAGCCCCCCGGGACTAGCTTTCGAGACCCAGTACTTC. This translates into CASSPPGLAFETQYF.

This clonotype was observed many times. V is TRBV6-6 and J is TRBJ2-1; 8 bases map to TRBD1. V lost 8 bases and J lost 3; bases outside the gene matches: 6. The CDR3 consists of 14 residues. CDR1 and CDR2 (germline): MNHNY, SVGAGI (reference sequence). CDR3 DNA: TGTGCCAGCGCCACCGGGACAGGCTACAATGAGCAGTTCTTC. It yields the protein CASATGTGYNEQFF.

The table lists this clonotype with many counts. Here the CDR3 reads CASSLSPGLTMGEQYF. The CDR3 nucleotides read TGTGCCAGCAGCCTCAGCCCGGGGTTGACCATGGGAGAGCAGTACTTC. The chain joins TRBV7-2 to TRBJ2-7; the D gene is possibly TRBD2 (5 bases). The V gene's germline CDR1 is SGHTA and CDR2 FQGNSA. The CDR3 contains 16 residues. The V gene lost 5 bases and the J gene lost 7 bases, with 24 bases spanning the gap.

This clonotype turned up a few times. V gene TRBV12-3 or TRBV12-4 combines with J gene TRBJ2-2; no definite D call. V dropped 6 bases and J dropped 4 bases, with 33 bases sitting between them. There are 21 residues in the CDR3. The CDR3 protein is CASSPPPGVPHLGKGTGELFF. The CDR3 DNA is TGTGCCAGCAGCCCCCCCCCAGGAGTCCCTCACTTGGGTAAAGGCACCGGGGAGCTGTTTTTT.

The CDR3 nucleotides read TGTGCCAGCAGCCGGGGCTCAGATACGCAGTATTTT. Its translation: CASSRGSDTQYF. This chain joins TRBV7-9 and TRBJ2-3, with D perhaps TRBD1 or TRBD2 (5 bases each). The CDR3 runs 12 residues. Germline V lookup: CDR1 SEHNR, CDR2 FQNEAQ (reference sequence). V lost 5 bases and J 4 bases, leaving 7 bases between the germline ends. Full variable domain (remainder filled in from reference TRBV7-9 and TRBJ2-3): DTGVSQNPRHKITKRGQNVTFRCDPISEHNRLYWYRQTLGQGPEFLTYFQNEAQLEKSRLLSDRFSAERPKGSFSTLEIQRTEQGDSAMYLCASSRGSDTQYFGPGTRLTVL.